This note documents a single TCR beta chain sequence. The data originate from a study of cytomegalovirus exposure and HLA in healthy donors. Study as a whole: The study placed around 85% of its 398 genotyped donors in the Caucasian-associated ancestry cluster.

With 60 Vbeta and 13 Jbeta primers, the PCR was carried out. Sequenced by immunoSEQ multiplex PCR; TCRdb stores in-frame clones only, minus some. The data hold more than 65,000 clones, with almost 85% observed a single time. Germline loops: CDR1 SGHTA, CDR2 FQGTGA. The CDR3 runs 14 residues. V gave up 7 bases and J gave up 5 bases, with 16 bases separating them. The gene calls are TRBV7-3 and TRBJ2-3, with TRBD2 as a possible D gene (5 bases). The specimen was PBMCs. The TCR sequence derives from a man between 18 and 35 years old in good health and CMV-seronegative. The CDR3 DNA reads TGTGCCAGCACTCTTTCTGCGGGCAGAGATACGCAGTATTTT. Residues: CASTLSAGRDTQYF.